This TCR beta chain derives from a study of blood T cell repertoires in COVID-19. Study overall: PBMCs, B-cell-depleted T cells, or T cells were the source of the cDNA or gDNA that made up the material.

Produced via immunoSEQ multiplex PCR; TCRdb's table is partial and in-frame only. The sample shows some 200,000 clones, 65% to 85% of them seen only once. The germline gives CDR1 MNHNS, CDR2 SASEGT. The CDR3 has 16 residues. V lost 3 bases, J lost 4 bases, and 8 bases stayed unmatched. The rearrangement joins TRBV6-1 to TRBJ1-4; 7 positions match TRBD1. Source material: peripheral blood. The source is a human donor in a cohort sampled during active COVID-19. The CDR3 is CASSDERTGSNEKLFF. The CDR3 bases are TGTGCCAGCAGTGATGAGCGGACAGGCAGTAATGAAAAACTGTTTTTT.